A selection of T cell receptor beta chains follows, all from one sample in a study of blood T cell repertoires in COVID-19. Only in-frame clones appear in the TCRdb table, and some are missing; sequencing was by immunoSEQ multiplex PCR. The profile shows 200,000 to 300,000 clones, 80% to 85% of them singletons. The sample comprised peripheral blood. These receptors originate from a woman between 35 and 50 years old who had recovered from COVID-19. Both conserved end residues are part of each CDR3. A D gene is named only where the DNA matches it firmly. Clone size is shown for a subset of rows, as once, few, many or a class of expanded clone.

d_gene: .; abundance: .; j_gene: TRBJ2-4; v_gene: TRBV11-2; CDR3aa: CASSLDLQELQYF; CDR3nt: TGTGCCAGCAGCTTAGATCTCCAGGAACTTCAGTACTTC
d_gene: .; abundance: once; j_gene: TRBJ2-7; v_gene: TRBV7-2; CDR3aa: CASSFGPTRSYEQYF; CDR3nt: TGTGCCAGCAGCTTCGGGCCAACTAGGAGCTACGAGCAGTACTTC
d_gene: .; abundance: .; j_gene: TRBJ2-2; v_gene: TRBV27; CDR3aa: CASSLGGSGELFF; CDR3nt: TGTGCCAGCAGTTTAGGGGGGTCCGGGGAGCTGTTTTTT
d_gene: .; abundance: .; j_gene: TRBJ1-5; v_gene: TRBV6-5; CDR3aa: CASTSGNNQPQHF; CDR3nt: TGTGCCAGCACCTCGGGGAACAATCAGCCCCAGCATTTT
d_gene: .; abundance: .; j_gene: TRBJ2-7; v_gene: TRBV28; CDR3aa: CASSLWGREQYF; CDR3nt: TGTGCCAGCAGTTTATGGGGGCGGGAGCAGTACTTC
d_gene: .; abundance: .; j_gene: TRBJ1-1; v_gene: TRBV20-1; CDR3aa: CSASIGLWNTEAFF; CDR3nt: TGCAGTGCTAGTATTGGCTTGTGGAACACTGAAGCTTTCTTT
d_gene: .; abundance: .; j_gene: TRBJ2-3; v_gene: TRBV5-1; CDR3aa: CASSREGAGSVDTQYF; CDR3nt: TGCGCCAGCAGCCGGGAGGGGGCCGGGAGTGTAGATACGCAGTATTTT
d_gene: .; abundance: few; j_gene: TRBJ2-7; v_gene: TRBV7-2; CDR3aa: CASSLVATSYEQYF; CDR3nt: TGTGCCAGCAGCTTAGTGGCAACCTCCTACGAGCAGTACTTC
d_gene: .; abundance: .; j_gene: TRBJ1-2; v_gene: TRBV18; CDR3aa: CASSPVQGGVNGYTF; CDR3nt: TGTGCCAGCTCACCAGTACAGGGTGGGGTGAATGGCTACACCTTC
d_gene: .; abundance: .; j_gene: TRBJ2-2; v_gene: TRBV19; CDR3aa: CASSTDRPNTGELFF; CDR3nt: TGTGCCAGTAGCACGGACAGACCGAACACCGGGGAGCTGTTTTTT
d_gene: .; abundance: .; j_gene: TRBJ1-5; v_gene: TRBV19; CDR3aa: CASSIPSGARQPQHF; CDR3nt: TGTGCCAGTAGTATCCCTTCGGGTGCGCGTCAGCCCCAGCATTTT
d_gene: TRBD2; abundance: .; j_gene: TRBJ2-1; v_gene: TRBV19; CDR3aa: CASSMQRGGYNEQFF; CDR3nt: TGTGCCAGTAGTATGCAGCGGGGGGGCTACAATGAGCAGTTCTTC
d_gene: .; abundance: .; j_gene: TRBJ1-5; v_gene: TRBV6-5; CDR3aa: CASRGGIGQPQHF; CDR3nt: TGTGCCAGCAGGGGGGGGATTGGTCAGCCCCAGCATTTT
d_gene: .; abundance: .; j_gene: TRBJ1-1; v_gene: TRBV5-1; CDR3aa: CASSFAGQNTEAFF; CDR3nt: TGCGCCAGCAGCTTCGCAGGACAGAACACTGAAGCTTTCTTT
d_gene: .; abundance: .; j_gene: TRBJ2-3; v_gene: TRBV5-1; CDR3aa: CASSWNLGGRRGTDTQYF; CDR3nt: TGCGCCAGCAGCTGGAACCTAGGGGGCAGGCGGGGTACAGATACGCAGTATTTT
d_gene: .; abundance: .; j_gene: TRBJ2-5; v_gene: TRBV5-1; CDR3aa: CASSLATQETQYF; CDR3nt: TGCGCCAGCAGCTTGGCCACTCAAGAGACCCAGTACTTC
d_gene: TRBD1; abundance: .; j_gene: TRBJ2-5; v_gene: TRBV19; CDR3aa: CASSIGTGGRETQYF; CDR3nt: TGTGCCAGTAGTATCGGGACAGGGGGCAGGGAGACCCAGTACTTC
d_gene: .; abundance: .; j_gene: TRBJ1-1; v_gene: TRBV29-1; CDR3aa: CSVERQLNTEAFF; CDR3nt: TGCAGCGTTGAGAGACAACTGAACACTGAAGCTTTCTTT
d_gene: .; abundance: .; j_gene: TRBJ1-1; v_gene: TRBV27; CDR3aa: CASSKQDNARAFF; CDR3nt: TGTGCCAGCAGTAAACAGGACAACGCTCGAGCTTTCTTT
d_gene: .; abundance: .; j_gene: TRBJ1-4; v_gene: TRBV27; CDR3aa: CASSFSAVEKLFF; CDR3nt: TGTGCCAGCAGTTTCTCCGCAGTGGAAAAACTGTTTTTT
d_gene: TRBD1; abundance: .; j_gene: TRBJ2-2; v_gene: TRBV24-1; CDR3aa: CATAAGGAGSGELFF; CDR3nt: TGTGCCACCGCTGCAGGGGGCGCTGGGTCCGGGGAGCTGTTTTTT
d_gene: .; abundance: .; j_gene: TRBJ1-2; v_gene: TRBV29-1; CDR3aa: CSVEARGNSIGTNYGYTF; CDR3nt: TGCAGCGTTGAAGCCAGGGGAAACTCAATCGGAACTAACTATGGCTACACCTTC
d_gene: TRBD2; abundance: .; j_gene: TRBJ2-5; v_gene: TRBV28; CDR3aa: CASSLGLAGGAQYF; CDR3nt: TGTGCCAGCAGTTTGGGTCTAGCGGGGGGGGCCCAGTACTTC